This section outlines one TCR beta chain sequence together with its context. What it binds is unknown. With 6 bases clipped from V and 10 bases from J, the junction kept 3 bases outside the gene matches. This CDR3 has 11 amino acids. Looked up from germline, CDR1 is MGHDK and CDR2 is SYGVNS. This sample is part of a study of T-cell memory formation after mild COVID-19. TCRdb called the 5' RACE reads again in MiXCR, with one record for every CDR3 protein. Of almost 550,000 distinct CDR3 sequences listed, about a fifth are singletons. Points from the study as a whole: CD4+ contracting clones were found mainly in CM and EM, and CD8+ ones in EMRA.

This chain links TRBV25-1 with TRBJ2-1; 7 nucleotides align to TRBD1. This TCR was recovered from an adult woman who had mild COVID-19 (a few samples of this study predate the infection). Cell type and time point are not known. The sample taken for sequencing was PBMCs or a T cell subset sorted from them (not recorded which). The CDR3 is CASRQGGEQFF. The CDR3 DNA follows: TGTGCCAGCAGACAAGGGGGCGAGCAGTTCTTC.